Shown below are 10 T cell receptor beta chains from a single sample sequenced in a study of yellow fever vaccine responses in identical twins. TCRdb recomputed calls from the RT-PCR reads with MiXCR, one row per CDR3 protein. The sample includes fewer than 3,000 distinct CDR3 sequences, about 90% of them seen just once. Sequences were derived from T cells from blood (PBMCs), unsorted or a sorted subset (not recorded which), sampled before or after yellow fever vaccination (not recorded which). Receptors originate from a female donor who received the yellow fever vaccine.

To note about this clonotype: Compared with germline, one end of the junction differs, possibly owing to a read error. The V gene is TRBV2, the J gene TRBJ2-1, with TRBD2 as a possible D gene (6 bases). The germline V gene encodes CDR1 SNHLY and CDR2 FYNNEI. The CDR3 totals 15 residues. CDR3 bases: TGTGCCAGCAGCGAAGGAGGGGATTTTTACAATGAGCAGTTCTTC. Translating gives CASSEGGDFYNEQFF. Full variable domain (rest looked up from reference TRBV2 and TRBJ2-1): EPEVTQTPSHQVTQMGQEVILRCVPISNHLYFYWYRQILGQKVEFLVSFYNNEISEKSEIFDDQFSVERPDGSNFTLKIRSTKLEDSAMYFCASSEGGDFYNEQFFGPGTRLTVL.

The chain couples TRBV18 to TRBJ2-7; D uncertain. Germline lookup yields CDR1 KGHSH and CDR2 LQKENI. The V gene lost 0 bases and the J gene lost 3 bases, with 9 bases spanning the gap. This CDR3 spans 14 amino acids. This chain's CDR3 is CASSPPGNSYEQYV. The CDR3 DNA follows: TGTGCCAGCTCACCACCAGGGAATAGCTACGAGCAGTACGTC.

The chain employs TRBV12-3 or TRBV12-4 and TRBJ2-3, with no clear D. The CDR3 runs 15 residues. V shed 6 bases and J shed 1 base, with 14 bases lying between them. For the CDR3, the DNA is TGTGCCAGCAGCCTCGAAACACGAGGCACAGATACGCAGTATTTT. Translating gives CASSLETRGTDTQYF.

The gene calls are TRBV10-1 and TRBJ1-1; TRBD1 might be the D (5 bases). The CDR3 is made up of 14 amino acids. Trimming removed 2 bases at V and 1 base at J, with 8 bases between. The germline gives CDR1 WNHNN, CDR2 SYGVQD (reference sequence). DNA for the CDR3: TGCGCCAGCAGTGAGGGGGGACCGAACACTGAAGCTTTCTTT. Protein: CASSEGGPNTEAFF.

J is TRBJ1-1 and V is TRBV9, with D possibly being TRBD1 (5 bases). This CDR3 has 15 residues. V was trimmed by 0 bases and J by 1 base, leaving 10 bases between them. CDR1 and CDR2 from the germline V gene are SGDLS and YYNGEE. The CDR3 loop reads CASSVGGRQNTEAFF. The CDR3 bases are TGTGCCAGCAGCGTAGGGGGCAGGCAGAACACTGAAGCTTTCTTT.

The rearrangement uses TRBV29-1 and TRBJ1-2, with D tentatively TRBD1 (5 bases). Trimming took 4 bases from V and 4 from J, leaving 16 bases between them. Germline CDR1 SQVTM, CDR2 ANQGSEA. The CDR3 runs 14 residues. Here the CDR3 reads CSVADPRTPYGYTF. CDR3 nucleotide sequence: TGCAGCGTTGCAGACCCGAGGACACCCTATGGCTACACCTTC.

This rearrangement joins TRBV11-2 to TRBJ1-2; 7 bases map to TRBD1. J was trimmed by 0 bases and V by 5 bases; bases with no gene match: 18. The CDR3 extends over 19 amino acids. Germline V gives CDR1 SGHAT, CDR2 FQNNGV. CDR3 DNA: TGTGCCAGCAGCCCACTCATTTCGACAGGGCGTGCCACTAACTATGGCTACACCTTC. It yields the protein CASSPLISTGRATNYGYTF.

The gene calls are TRBV11-1 and TRBJ2-1, with 12 bases matching TRBD2. The CDR3 is made up of 19 amino acids. Germline V CDR1 and CDR2: SGHAT, FQDESV (reference sequence). Trimming removed 1 base from V and 3 bases from J; junction bases left unmatched: 10. Here the CDR3 reads CASSLGLAGAQSYYNEQFF. The CDR3 DNA follows: TGTGCCAGCAGCTTAGGACTAGCGGGAGCCCAATCTTACTACAATGAGCAGTTCTTC.

The rearrangement uses TRBV28 and TRBJ2-5, with D possibly TRBD2 on 5 matching bases. Trimming shortened V by 7 bases and J by 6 bases, and 18 bases separated the two germline ends. Germline CDR1 MDHEN, CDR2 SYDVKM. The CDR3 is 14 residues long. The DNA for the CDR3 is TGTGCCAGCACGGACGGGATCCGGTTTCAGACCCAGTACTTC. Translated, it gives CASTDGIRFQTQYF.

The chain recombines TRBV11-2 with TRBJ2-5; D unclear. V lost 0 bases and J lost 7, with 3 bases in between. Looked up from germline, CDR1 is SGHAT and CDR2 is FQNNGV. The CDR3 spans 11 residues. CDR3 protein: CASSLEVTQYF. CDR3 DNA sequence: TGTGCCAGCAGCTTAGAGGTGACCCAGTACTTC.